A single sample is the source of the 15 T cell receptor beta chains below, sequenced in a study of blood T cell repertoires in COVID-19. TCRdb's copy holds only in-frame clones and misses some; the assay was immunoSEQ multiplex PCR. The sample records about 120,000 clones, over 60% being singletons. Sequencing was carried out using peripheral blood. The receptor source for this set is a man in his 70s with acute or convalescent COVID-19.

This chain uses TRBV7-8 with TRBJ2-5, with 12 positions matching TRBD2. There are 18 residues in the CDR3. The V segment lost 0 bases and the J segment 7 bases; nucleotides outside the gene matches: 12. Germline V gives CDR1 SGHVS, CDR2 FQNEAQ. The CDR3 region is CASSLAIELAGGPRTQYF. The CDR3, as DNA: TGTGCCAGCAGCTTAGCGATAGAACTAGCGGGGGGTCCTCGGACCCAGTACTTC.

This clone was counted ten times or more. This chain joins TRBV2 and TRBJ2-1; 7 nucleotides match TRBD1. The CDR3 has 15 amino acids. The ends lost 6 bases at V and 3 bases at J; junction bases unmatched: 8. Per the germline V gene, CDR1 is SNHLY and CDR2 is FYNNEI. CDR3 coding DNA: TGTGCCAGCAGGGAGTTCGGGACAGTCTACAATGAGCAGTTCTTC. The encoded protein is CASREFGTVYNEQFF.

The CDR3 nucleotides are TGTGCCAGCAGTTACGCTTCTGGGGAGGGTCCCTACGAGCAGTACTTC. It yields the protein CASSYASGEGPYEQYF. The chain combines TRBV6-5 with TRBJ2-7; 7 positions match TRBD2. In germline, CDR1 is MNHEY, CDR2 SVGAGI. The CDR3 is 16 residues long. The V segment lost 2 bases and the J segment 2 bases; nucleotides outside the gene matches: 9.

This clone was found a few times. V is TRBV10-1 and J is TRBJ2-1; 9 bases align to TRBD2. The V segment lost 6 bases and the J segment 7 bases; nucleotides outside the gene matches: 13. This CDR3 spans 16 amino acids. From germline, CDR1 is WNHNN and CDR2 SYGVQD (reference sequence). This CDR3 reads CASRISGRSGRNEQFF. In DNA, the CDR3 is TGCGCCAGCAGGATCAGCGGGAGGTCCGGGCGGAATGAGCAGTTCTTC.

The V call is TRBV5-1, the J call TRBJ2-2, with 10 bases that match TRBD2. Germline V CDR1 and CDR2: SGHRS, YFSETQ. With V trimmed by 2 bases and J by 4 bases, 8 bases remained unmatched. This CDR3 is built from 17 residues. The CDR3 DNA follows: TGCGCCAGCAGCTTCTATAGCGGGAGGTATGGCACCGGGGAGCTGTTTTTT. Translated: CASSFYSGRYGTGELFF.

This chain connects TRBV7-9 to TRBJ1-6, with D possibly TRBD1 on 5 matching bases. The CDR3 contains 15 residues. Germline values: CDR1 SEHNR, CDR2 FQNEAQ (reference sequence). The V end was cut by 8 bases, the J end by 10 bases, with 21 bases between. CDR3 amino acids: CASVPRGGSGSPLHF. The CDR3 nucleotides read TGTGCCAGCGTCCCACGGGGGGGATCGGGATCACCCCTCCACTTT. The entire variable domain, with the rest obtained from reference TRBV7-9 and TRBJ1-6, is as follows: DTGVSQNPRHKITKRGQNVTFRCDPISEHNRLYWYRQTLGQGPEFLTYFQNEAQLEKSRLLSDRFSAERPKGSFSTLEIQRTEQGDSAMYLCASVPRGGSGSPLHFGNGTRLTVT.

The CDR3 nucleotides read TGTGCCAGCAGTTTATCAACACCTAATCAGCCCCAGCATTTT. Amino acids: CASSLSTPNQPQHF. This sequence joins TRBV28 and TRBJ1-5; D call uncertain. Germline CDR1 reads MDHEN; CDR2 reads SYDVKM. CDR3 length: 14 residues. V was pared by 1 base and J by 4 bases, with 8 bases between.

The chain has TRBV19 and TRBJ2-4; possibly TRBD2 for D (7 bases). With 0 bases removed from V and 1 base from J, the gap between germline ends came to 10 bases. The CDR3 contains 16 residues. The germline V gene has CDR1 LNHDA and CDR2 SQIVND (reference sequence). The CDR3 reads CASSIDGGAAKNIQYF. CDR3 coding DNA: TGTGCCAGTAGTATAGATGGGGGGGCTGCCAAAAACATTCAGTACTTC.

The V gene is TRBV4-1, the J gene TRBJ1-2; 7 bases line up with TRBD1. V was clipped by 0 bases and J by 4 bases; unmatched bases: 5. Looked up from germline, CDR1 is MGHRA and CDR2 is YSYEKL. This CDR3 comprises 15 residues. This CDR3 reads CASSQERQGPYGYTF. The CDR3, as DNA: TGCGCCAGCAGCCAAGAGCGACAGGGCCCCTATGGCTACACCTTC.

This chain joins TRBV19 and TRBJ2-6; D uncertain. The germline V gene has CDR1 LNHDA and CDR2 SQIVND (reference sequence). The CDR3 contains 15 residues. V gave up 5 bases and J gave up 0 bases, with 8 bases separating them. The CDR3 sequence is CASSAGSSGANVLTF. The CDR3, as DNA: TGTGCCAGTAGTGCCGGTAGCTCTGGGGCCAACGTCCTGACTTTC.

This clone was seen a handful of times. The chain combines TRBV29-1 with TRBJ2-5; maybe TRBD1 (6 bases). Trimming shortened V by 6 bases and J by 2 bases, and 10 bases separated the two germline ends. This CDR3 has 12 amino acids. The germline gives CDR1 SQVTM, CDR2 ANQGSEA. CDR3 sequence: CSVRGGQETQYF. The CDR3 DNA is TGCAGCGTGAGAGGGGGACAAGAGACCCAGTACTTC.

This clone was seen a few times. This rearrangement joins TRBV28 to TRBJ2-4; 8 bases are shared with TRBD2. The germline gives CDR1 MDHEN, CDR2 SYDVKM. This CDR3 is 14 amino acids long. J was trimmed by 9 bases and V by 4 bases; bases with no gene match: 8. The CDR3 region is CASSSTAGAGIQYF. DNA of the CDR3: TGTGCCAGCAGTTCAACAGCGGGAGCGGGCATTCAGTACTTC.

This chain joins TRBV12-3 or TRBV12-4 and TRBJ2-2; D remains ambiguous. The V and J ends lost 7 bases and 6 bases respectively, with 9 bases between them. The CDR3 runs 12 residues. The CDR3 loop reads CASTPIAGELFF. CDR3 sequence (DNA): TGTGCCAGCACCCCCATTGCCGGGGAGCTGTTTTTT.

V usage is TRBV5-6 and J usage is TRBJ2-7; 9 positions agree with TRBD1. CDR1 is SGHDT and CDR2 is YYEEEE in the germline V gene. This CDR3 has 14 amino acids. V lost 2 bases and J lost 5; bases outside the gene matches: 5. The CDR3 coding sequence is TGTGCCAGCAGCTTTGGGACAGGGTTACACGAGCAGTACTTC. Its protein is CASSFGTGLHEQYF.

The chain links TRBV7-9 to TRBJ1-2, with TRBD1 matching over 8 bases. CDR1 is SEHNR and CDR2 is FQNEAQ in the germline V gene (reference sequence). The CDR3 sequence is 14 residues long. With 1 base clipped from V and 6 bases from J, the junction kept 4 bases outside the gene matches. CDR3 amino acids: CASSLVQDRDGYTF. CDR3 in DNA: TGTGCCAGCAGCTTAGTACAGGACAGGGATGGCTACACCTTC.